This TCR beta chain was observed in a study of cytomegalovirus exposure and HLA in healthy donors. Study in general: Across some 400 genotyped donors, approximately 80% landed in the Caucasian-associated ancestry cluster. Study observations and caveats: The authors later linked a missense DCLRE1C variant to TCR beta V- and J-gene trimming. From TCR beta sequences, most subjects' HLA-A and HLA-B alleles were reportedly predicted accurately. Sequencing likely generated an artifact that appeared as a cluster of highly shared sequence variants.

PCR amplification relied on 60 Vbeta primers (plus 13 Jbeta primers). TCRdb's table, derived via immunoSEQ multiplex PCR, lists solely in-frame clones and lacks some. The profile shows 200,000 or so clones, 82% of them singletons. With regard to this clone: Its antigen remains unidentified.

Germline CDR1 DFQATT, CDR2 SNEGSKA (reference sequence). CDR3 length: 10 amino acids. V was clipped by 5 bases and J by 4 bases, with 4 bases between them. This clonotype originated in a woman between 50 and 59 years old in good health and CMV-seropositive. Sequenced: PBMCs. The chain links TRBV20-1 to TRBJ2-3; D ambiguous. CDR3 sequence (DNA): TGCAGTGCTTATCCAGATACGCAGTATTTT. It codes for CSAYPDTQYF.